Presented here are 2 T cell receptor beta chains from one specimen sequenced in a study of spatial heterogeneity in lung cancer. Study findings and constraints: Counts of expanded alpha and beta TCRs within tumors tracked the tumor nonsynonymous mutation count.

Sample time point: sample taken at primary tumor resection. These receptors' antigens are unknown. TCRdb re-called the 5' RACE reads through MiXCR, storing one row per CDR3 protein. The top ten hold 21% of the sample, which has 100,000 or so distinct CDR3 sequences, nearly 4.5% seen once. The sequenced sample was lung tumor tissue, obtained at surgery. These TCRs come from a male donor with early-stage non-small cell lung cancer.

This clonotype was observed at least ten times. The chain couples TRBV6-5 to TRBJ1-1; 11 bases match TRBD1. The length of the CDR3 is 13 residues. With 8 bases clipped from V and 4 bases from J, the junction kept 3 bases outside the gene matches. Per germline, CDR1 MNHEY and CDR2 SVGAGI. CDR3 amino acids: CASEGTGGTEAFF. The DNA for the CDR3 is TGTGCCAGCGAGGGGACAGGGGGCACTGAAGCTTTCTTT.

This clonotype was counted many times. J is TRBJ2-1 and V is TRBV20-1; maybe TRBD1 (5 bases). Trimming removed 7 bases at V and 2 bases at J, with 6 bases between. In germline, CDR1 is DFQATT, CDR2 SNEGSKA (reference sequence). The CDR3 is 11 amino acids. CDR3 sequence: CSGRAYNEQFF. The CDR3 DNA follows: TGCAGTGGCAGGGCCTACAATGAGCAGTTCTTC.